A single sample is the source of the 18 T cell receptor beta chains below, sequenced in a study of T-cell memory formation after mild COVID-19. Each CDR3 protein is one row after TCRdb ran MiXCR on the 5' RACE reads. The sample yields 300,000 or so distinct CDR3 sequences, 15% to 20% seen once. Sample: PBMCs or a T cell subset sorted from them (not recorded which). The receptors originated from a young man who had mild COVID-19 (a few samples of this study predate the infection). Cell type and time point are not known.

The chain is built from TRBV7-2 and TRBJ2-1, with 7 bases identical to TRBD1. The CDR3 is 16 residues long. CDR1 and CDR2 from the germline V gene are SGHTA and FQGNSA. Trimming at V came to 4 bases and at J to 12 bases, leaving 18 bases not matched to a gene. The CDR3 nucleotides are TGTGCCAGCAGCTCCCTAGGGACAGCCGGGTCAAGGGGGCAGTTCTTC. Encoded protein: CASSSLGTAGSRGQFF.

This clonotype was counted only a few times. The rearrangement uses TRBV12-3 or TRBV12-4 and TRBJ2-7; 8 bases map to TRBD1. V dropped 5 bases and J dropped 2; count of bases not matched to a gene: 5. There are 14 residues in the CDR3. CDR3 protein: CASSPGTGAYEQYV. The DNA of the CDR3 is TGTGCCAGCAGTCCAGGGACAGGAGCCTACGAGCAGTACGTC.

The sample holds a few counts of this clonotype. The chain joins TRBV6-1 to TRBJ2-5; 7 bases line up with TRBD2. The germline V gene encodes CDR1 MNHNS and CDR2 SASEGT. This CDR3 is built from 13 residues. V shed 8 bases and J 7 bases; nucleotides not matched to a gene: 10. CDR3 in amino acids: CASLRTRSGTQYF. Here the CDR3 DNA reads TGTGCCAGCCTTAGGACTAGGTCCGGGACCCAGTACTTC.

J is TRBJ2-7 and V is TRBV6-6; 12 positions match TRBD2. V was pared by 6 bases and J by 5 bases, with 11 bases of the junction left unmatched. This CDR3 spans 16 amino acids. The V gene's germline CDR1 is MNHNY and CDR2 SVGAGI (reference sequence). In DNA form, the CDR3 reads TGTGCCAGCAGCCGCTCTAGCGGGGGGGCCAGCAACGAGCAGTACGTC. Encoded protein: CASSRSSGGASNEQYV.

The chain couples TRBV15 to TRBJ2-5; 11 bases match TRBD1. The CDR3 is made up of 14 amino acids. Germline CDR1 LNHNV, CDR2 YYDKDF (reference sequence). With 5 bases clipped from V and 3 bases from J, the junction kept 2 bases outside the gene matches. DNA of the CDR3: TGTGCCACCAGCTGGGGACAGGGGGAAGAGACCCAGTACTTC. This gives the protein CATSWGQGEETQYF.

The chain combines TRBV2 with TRBJ2-4, with 7 bases identical to TRBD2. With V trimmed by 5 bases and J by 14 bases, 12 bases remained unmatched. The CDR3 sequence is 13 residues long. Germline V lookup: CDR1 SNHLY, CDR2 FYNNEI. In DNA form, the CDR3 reads TGTGCCAGCAGTCGGGACTACCCTAGAAGGGAGTACTTC. As protein: CASSRDYPRREYF.

The gene calls are TRBV6-5 and TRBJ1-1, with D possibly being TRBD1 (5 bases). Germline values: CDR1 MNHEY, CDR2 SVGAGI. The length of the CDR3 is 14 residues. Trimming removed 8 bases at V and 6 bases at J, with 19 bases between. Here the CDR3 DNA reads TGTGCCAGCGGCCAGACCGGGGCGAGAGCTGAAGCTTTCTTT. It codes for CASGQTGARAEAFF.

A remark on this clonotype: A read error may account for a junction end that differs from germline. The chain is built from TRBV7-2 and TRBJ1-1; TRBD1 matches at 8 bases. CDR3 length equals 14 residues. CDR1 is SGHTA and CDR2 is FQGNSA in the germline V gene. CDR3: CASSPGQVKTEAFF. The CDR3 nucleotides are TGTGCCAGCAGCCCGGGACAGGTGAAGACTGAAGCTTTCTTT.

This clonotype was found many times. This chain joins TRBV2 and TRBJ1-2; D gene unclear. The germline V and J ends were trimmed by 0 bases and 3 bases, with 5 bases remaining between them. The CDR3 has 13 amino acids. Germline-derived CDR1 and CDR2 are SNHLY and FYNNEI. The CDR3 protein is CASSEAGYYGYTF. The CDR3 nucleotides are TGTGCCAGCAGTGAAGCAGGGTACTATGGCTACACCTTC.

On this clonotype itself: Since a much larger clone is just one base distant, this may be a read error. The V and J genes are TRBV12-3 or TRBV12-4 and TRBJ2-2; D unresolved. This CDR3 comprises 15 residues. V was pared by 6 bases and J by 0 bases, with 11 bases between. The DNA of the CDR3 is TGTGCCAGCAGGTCCCTTGCGGCGAACACCGGGGAGCTGTTTTTT. Its protein product is CASRSLAANTGELFF.

The V gene is TRBV4-3, the J gene TRBJ1-2; D is possibly TRBD1 (5 bases). This CDR3 contains 15 residues. Trimming cost V 0 bases and J 2 bases, with 10 bases left between them. Germline CDR1 reads LGHNA; CDR2 reads YSLEER. As DNA, the CDR3 is TGCGCCAGCAGCCAAGAGGGGCGTAGGAACTATGGCTACACCTTC. Protein sequence: CASSQEGRRNYGYTF.

The genes are TRBV6-5 and TRBJ1-1, with TRBD1 matching over 10 bases. V trimming: 5 bases; J trimming: 7 bases; junction bases outside the gene matches: 13. CDR3 length: 16 residues. The germline gives CDR1 MNHEY, CDR2 SVGAGI. CDR3 region: CASSPSGGTGAIEAFF. Written as DNA, the CDR3 is TGTGCCAGCAGTCCCTCCGGCGGGACAGGGGCGATTGAAGCTTTCTTT.

This clonotype was detected only a few times. The rearrangement links TRBV3-1 to TRBJ2-7, with 7 nucleotides matching TRBD2. This CDR3 has 14 amino acids. CDR1 and CDR2 (germline): LGHDT, YNNKEL (reference sequence). Trimming took 1 base from V and 4 from J; bases not matched to a gene: 4. This chain's CDR3 is CASSQATSVYEQYF. CDR3 in DNA: TGTGCCAGCAGCCAAGCCACTAGCGTATACGAGCAGTACTTC.

This chain joins TRBV6-1 and TRBJ2-7; D is unresolved. Germline loops: CDR1 MNHNS, CDR2 SASEGT. The CDR3 has 11 residues. V lost 6 bases and J 1 base, leaving 4 bases between the germline ends. This CDR3 reads CASSGSYEQYV. For the CDR3, the DNA is TGTGCCAGCAGCGGATCCTACGAGCAGTACGTC.

This clonotype was seen only a few times. The CDR3 DNA is TGTGCCAGCAGCCCAACCCCGACAGTATACTATGGCTACACCTTC. It codes for CASSPTPTVYYGYTF. The chain has TRBV6-5 and TRBJ1-2; D perhaps matches TRBD1 (5 bases). This CDR3 is 15 amino acids long. The ends were cut back, 6 bases at V and 3 bases at J, with 17 bases in the middle. CDR1 and CDR2 (germline): MNHEY, SVGAGI.

This clonotype occurred a few times. The rearrangement links TRBV5-1 to TRBJ1-4, with a weak D call TRBD1 (5 bases). V gave up 1 base and J gave up 0 bases, with 13 bases separating them. Looked up from germline, CDR1 is SGHRS and CDR2 is YFSETQ. The CDR3 has 17 residues. DNA of the CDR3: TGCGCCAGCAGCTTGCTTGGGACGGCAGCAACTAATGAAAAACTGTTTTTT. Amino acid sequence: CASSLLGTAATNEKLFF.

This clonotype was recorded a few times. This rearrangement joins TRBV7-6 to TRBJ2-2, with 7 bases that match TRBD1. CDR3 length: 14 amino acids. Germline assignment: CDR1 SGHVS and CDR2 FNYEAQ. J was trimmed by 7 bases and V by 4 bases; bases with no gene match: 6. CDR3 amino acids: CASSSGQAGGELFF. As DNA, the CDR3 is TGTGCCAGCAGCTCCGGACAGGCCGGCGGGGAGCTGTTTTTT.

V and J are TRBV9 and TRBJ1-1; D is perhaps TRBD1 (5 bases). Between the trimmed V and J ends, which lost 2 bases and 6 bases, there was a span of 11 bases. There are 13 residues in the CDR3. The germline CDR1 and CDR2 sequences are SGDLS and YYNGEE. Written as DNA, the CDR3 is TGTGCCAGCAGCGTCGCAGGGACCGCTGAAGCTTTCTTT. Protein: CASSVAGTAEAFF.